This T cell receptor (beta chain) was identified in a study of regulatory T cells in long-lasting Graves disease. Trimming left V 1 base short and J 0 bases short, with 4 bases between. The CDR3 is 14 residues long. Germline V gives CDR1 LGHDT, CDR2 YNNKEL (reference sequence). Noted time point: newly diagnosed GD, antithyroid drugs for less than 3 months. PBMCs were the source of the RNA used for TCR sequencing. Arm-PCR of CDR3 regions and iRepertoire HTBI primers were the basis on which TCR beta libraries were built. Each CDR3 protein is one row after TCRdb ran MiXCR on the multiplex PCR reads. The table has approximately 300,000 distinct CDR3 sequences, over 15% seen once; the top ten hold less than 45%.

This chain links TRBV3-1 with TRBJ1-5; D ambiguous. Sequences were derived from peripheral blood mononuclear cells (PBMCs), sampled at new diagnosis, from a patient treated with antithyroid drugs. The receptor was derived from a female donor with Graves disease. The CDR3 coding sequence is TGTGCCAGCAGCCAAGTATATAGCAATCAGCCCCAGCATTTT. Protein product: CASSQVYSNQPQHF. Variable domain in full (rest from reference TRBV3-1 and TRBJ1-5): DTAVSQTPKYLVTQMGNDKSIKCEQNLGHDTMYWYKQDSKKFLKIMFSYNNKELIINETVPNRFSPKSPDKAHLNLHINSLELGDSAVYFCASSQVYSNQPQHFGDGTRLSIL.